The subject of this entry is one T cell receptor (beta chain). This sample is part of a study of blood T cell repertoires in COVID-19. Per the original data handling: Reference gene primers were amplified, and this amplification served to estimate nucleated cell counts. TCRdb keeps only in-frame clones here, not all; method: immunoSEQ multiplex PCR. Clonal size and the V and J genes are those of that table, whereas D and trimming came from the DNA. This sample has tens of thousands of clones, with around 90% found just once. The clonotype originates from a woman older than 75 with active COVID-19. Sequencing was performed on peripheral blood.

For the CDR3, the DNA is TGTGCCAGCAGTTTGGGGGGGGGACGCAAAGCTTTCTTT. It translates to CASSLGGGRKAFF. The rearrangement links TRBV27 to TRBJ1-1, with D possibly being TRBD1 (5 bases). The CDR3 sequence is 13 residues long. V lost 3 bases and J 9 bases, leaving 14 bases between the germline ends. CDR1 and CDR2 from the germline V gene are MNHEY and SMNVEV (reference sequence).